The 20 T cell receptor beta chains given below trace back to one sample, sequenced in a study of blood T cells in healthy people across ages. Then a second PCR, running about 7 to 11 cycles, was carried out with a sample-barcoded 5' primer and a J-beta primer mix. MiXCR was run by TCRdb on the 5' RACE reads, yielding one entry per CDR3 protein. The top ten clones hold roughly 3.6% of a sample with about 620,000 distinct CDR3 sequences, roughly 21% of them seen once. Material: blood. These receptors were taken from a man aged 65 to 85 in good health.

V usage is TRBV12-3 or TRBV12-4 and J usage is TRBJ1-1, with a possible D match to TRBD1 (5 bases). V gave up 3 bases and J gave up 2 bases, with 10 bases separating them. The CDR3 loop spans 14 amino acids. CDR3 amino acids: CASSFGAINTEAFF. The CDR3 coding sequence is TGTGCCAGCAGTTTCGGGGCCATAAACACTGAAGCTTTCTTT.

Comments on this clonotype: Compared with germline, one end of the junction differs, possibly owing to a read error. CDR3 DNA: TGTGCCAGCAGCGTGTCAGCGGGATCAAACGTTCAGTACTTC. Translation gives CASSVSAGSNVQYF. The chain combines TRBV9 with TRBJ2-4; 7 bases are shared with TRBD2. This CDR3 spans 14 amino acids. The germline V gene encodes CDR1 SGDLS and CDR2 YYNGEE.

V is TRBV9 and J is TRBJ2-7; 8 positions match TRBD1. V lost 4 bases, J lost 6 bases, and 9 bases stayed unmatched. CDR3 length equals 14 residues. CDR1 is SGDLS, CDR2 YYNGEE, per germline. The CDR3, as DNA: TGTGCCAGCAGCTCGGGACAGGTGGTCAGCGAGCAGTACTTC. Translating gives CASSSGQVVSEQYF.

This clonotype was found many times. The rearrangement uses TRBV7-2 and TRBJ2-3; D not certain. Germline V gene lookup returns CDR1 SGHTA and CDR2 FQGNSA. The CDR3 loop spans 14 amino acids. V lost 1 base to trimming and J lost 5 bases, with 10 bases between them. Here the CDR3 DNA reads TGTGCCAGCAGCTTAGGAAGTCTCGGAGATACGCAGTATTTT. Protein: CASSLGSLGDTQYF.

This rearrangement joins TRBV5-8 to TRBJ2-5, with TRBD1 matching 8 bases. The CDR3 extends over 16 amino acids. V trimming: 1 base; J trimming: 4 bases; junction bases outside the gene matches: 9. Germline V gene data show CDR1 as SGHTS and CDR2 as YDEGEE. In nucleotides, the CDR3 is TGTGCCAGCAGCTTGTCCCCCCAGGGGGCCTTAGAGACCCAGTACTTC. This gives the protein CASSLSPQGALETQYF.

In the case of this clonotype: A junction boundary mismatches the germline segment, possibly from a read error. V usage is TRBV10-3 and J usage is TRBJ2-5, with TRBD1 matching over 9 bases. The length of the CDR3 is 14 residues. The V gene's germline CDR1 is ENHRY and CDR2 SYGVKD. CDR3 protein: CAISGDRDQGTQYF. The CDR3 nucleotides read TGTGCCATCAGTGGGGACAGGGACCAAGGGACCCAGTACTTC.

This chain links TRBV7-2 with TRBJ1-3; the D is unclear. V lost 3 bases and J lost 5, with 11 bases in between. Germline values: CDR1 SGHTA, CDR2 FQGNSA. This CDR3 region has 14 residues. The CDR3 region is CASSLEVGRNTIYF. The CDR3 DNA sequence: TGTGCCAGCAGCTTGGAGGTGGGGAGAAACACCATATATTTT.

There are many counts of this clonotype. This chain joins TRBV12-3 or TRBV12-4 and TRBJ2-6; a possible D gene is TRBD1 (5 bases). The CDR3 consists of 17 residues. V was pared by 1 base and J by 0 bases, with 10 bases between. The CDR3 sequence: CASSLGQGASGANVLTF. For the CDR3, the DNA is TGTGCCAGCAGTTTAGGGCAGGGCGCCTCTGGGGCCAACGTCCTGACTTTC.

The sample holds a few counts of this clonotype. CDR3 residues: CASSNREMYEQYF. The CDR3 DNA sequence: TGTGCCAGCAGTAACAGGGAAATGTACGAGCAGTACTTC. The chain employs TRBV2 and TRBJ2-7; D may be TRBD1 (6 bases). Germline CDR1 and CDR2: SNHLY and FYNNEI. V was cut by 5 bases and J by 4 bases, with 12 bases left in between. The length of the CDR3 is 13 residues. The full variable domain, completed using reference TRBV2 and TRBJ2-7, is EPEVTQTPSHQVTQMGQEVILRCVPISNHLYFYWYRQILGQKVEFLVSFYNNEISEKSEIFDDQFSVERPDGSNFTLKIRSTKLEDSAMYFCASSNREMYEQYFGPGTRLTVT.

Notes on this clonotype: One end of the junction varies from germline; a read error may be responsible. CDR3 sequence (DNA): TGTGCCAGCAGCTTAGTGGACAGGGCCCAGGCGACTAATGAAAAACTGTCTTTT. Its translation is CASSLVDRAQATNEKLSF. The chain carries TRBV7-8 and TRBJ1-4, with 8 positions matching TRBD1. Germline V lookup: CDR1 SGHVS, CDR2 FQNEAQ. CDR3 length equals 18 residues.

This clonotype was observed a handful of times. The chain uses TRBV12-3 or TRBV12-4 and TRBJ2-2; 8 bases map to TRBD1. The CDR3 length is 15 residues. V lost 7 bases, J lost 6 bases, and 10 bases stayed unmatched. The chain's CDR3 is CASIVSAGGSGELFF. In nucleotides, the CDR3 is TGTGCCAGCATTGTCTCGGCAGGGGGCTCCGGGGAGCTGTTTTTT.

CDR3 DNA sequence: TGTGCCAGCAGCTTAACTACGGCAGGGGGCGGCTACACCTTC. This codes for CASSLTTAGGGYTF. The rearrangement joins TRBV7-3 to TRBJ1-2; TRBD1 matches at 8 bases. This CDR3 comprises 14 residues. V shed 0 bases and J 8 bases; nucleotides not matched to a gene: 5. Germline CDR1 SGHTA, CDR2 FQGTGA.

Worth noting for this clonotype: Compared with germline, one end of the junction differs, possibly owing to a read error. This chain connects TRBV15 to TRBJ2-5; unclear D gene. This CDR3 has 13 residues. The germline gives CDR1 LNHNV, CDR2 YYDKDF (reference sequence). CDR3 amino acids: CATSMGFQETQHF. In DNA form, the CDR3 reads TGTGCCACCAGCATGGGGTTCCAAGAGACCCAGCACTTC.

Regarding this clonotype: With a much larger clone just one base away, this may be a read error. The chain links TRBV12-3 or TRBV12-4 to TRBJ2-3, with 14 bases matching TRBD2. The CDR3 totals 18 residues. Trimming removed 5 bases from V and 4 bases from J; junction bases left unmatched: 11. Here the CDR3 reads CASSHGTSGRPSADTQYF. The CDR3, as DNA: TGTGCCAGCAGTCACGGGACTAGCGGGAGACCTAGCGCAGATACGCAGTATTTT.

This clonotype occurred a few times. This sequence joins TRBV12-3 or TRBV12-4 and TRBJ2-5; the D gene is possibly TRBD2 (6 bases). The J call may be incorrect, as the DNA end agrees better with TRBJ2-1. The CDR3 loop spans 14 amino acids. CDR3 in amino acids: CASSLHGSDNEQFF. Written as DNA, the CDR3 is TGTGCCAGCAGTTTACACGGGAGCGACAATGAGCAGTTCTTC.

This clonotype has only a few counts. The chain recombines TRBV15 with TRBJ1-4; D is possibly TRBD1 (5 bases). The CDR3 is made up of 16 amino acids. The V end was cut by 5 bases, the J end by 2 bases, with 15 bases between. Germline V gene sequence: CDR1 LNHNV, CDR2 YYDKDF (reference sequence). The CDR3 region has the DNA TGTGCCACCAGCCCCAGGGTGTCCGCCACTAATGAAAAACTGTTTTTT. It yields the protein CATSPRVSATNEKLFF.

In this sample, this clonotype turned up a few times. The chain recombines TRBV20-1 with TRBJ2-7; 9 positions match TRBD2. This CDR3 has 14 residues. The germline CDR1 and CDR2 sequences are DFQATT and SNEGSKA (reference sequence). The ends lost 6 bases at V and 0 bases at J; junction bases unmatched: 6. The CDR3 is CSATGTSLSYEQYF. The CDR3 coding sequence is TGCAGTGCAACCGGGACTAGCCTCTCCTACGAGCAGTACTTC.

This clonotype came up many times. The rearrangement uses TRBV14 and TRBJ1-2; no clear D. The V gene's germline CDR1 is SGHDN and CDR2 FVKESK. V lost 0 bases and J 13 bases, leaving 9 bases between the germline ends. The CDR3 sequence is 11 residues long. CDR3 coding DNA: TGTGCCAGCAGCCAAGATGGCGCAGGCACCTTC. Residues: CASSQDGAGTF.

The genes are TRBV6-5 and TRBJ2-6; tentative D call: TRBD2 (6 bases). The germline gives CDR1 MNHEY, CDR2 SVGAGI. Trimming shortened V by 3 bases and J by 4 bases, and 13 bases separated the two germline ends. The length of the CDR3 is 16 residues. The CDR3 DNA follows: TGTGCCAGCAGTTATTTTTCGGGAGTAGGGGCCAACGTCCTGACTTTC. Amino acids: CASSYFSGVGANVLTF.

This clonotype was found a few times. The chain couples TRBV5-1 to TRBJ2-5; the match to TRBD2 covers 12 bases. The germline V gene has CDR1 SGHRS and CDR2 YFSETQ. This CDR3 contains 15 residues. The trim removed 3 bases at V and 5 bases at J, leaving 5 bases unmatched. CDR3 sequence reads: CASSSSGRAEETQYF. The CDR3 DNA reads TGCGCCAGCAGCTCTAGCGGGAGGGCCGAGGAGACCCAGTACTTC. The complete variable domain, with remaining parts taken from reference TRBV5-1 and TRBJ2-5, reads KAGVTQTPRYLIKTRGQQVTLSCSPISGHRSVSWYQQTPGQGLQFLFEYFSETQRNKGNFPGRFSGRQFSNSRSEMNVSTLELGDSALYLCASSSSGRAEETQYFGPGTRLLVL.